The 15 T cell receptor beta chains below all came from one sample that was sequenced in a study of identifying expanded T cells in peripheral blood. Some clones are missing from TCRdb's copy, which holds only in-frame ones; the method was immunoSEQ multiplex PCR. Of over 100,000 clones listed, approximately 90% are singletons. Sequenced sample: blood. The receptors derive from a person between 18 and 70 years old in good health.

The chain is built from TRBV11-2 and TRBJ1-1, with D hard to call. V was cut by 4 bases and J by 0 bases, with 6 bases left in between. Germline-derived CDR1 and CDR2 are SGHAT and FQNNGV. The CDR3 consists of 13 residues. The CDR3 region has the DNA TGTGCCAGCAGCTCATTACTGAACACTGAAGCTTTCTTT. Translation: CASSSLLNTEAFF. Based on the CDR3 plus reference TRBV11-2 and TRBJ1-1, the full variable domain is EAGVAQSPRYKIIEKRQSVAFWCNPISGHATLYWYQQILGQGPKLLIQFQNNGVVDDSQLPKDRFSAERLKGVDSTLKIQPAKLEDSAVYLCASSSLLNTEAFFGQGTRLTVV.

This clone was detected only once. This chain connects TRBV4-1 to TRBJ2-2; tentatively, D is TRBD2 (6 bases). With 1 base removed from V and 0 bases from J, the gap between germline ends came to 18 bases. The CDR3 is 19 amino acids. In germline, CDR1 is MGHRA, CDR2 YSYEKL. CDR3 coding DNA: TGCGCCAGCAGCCAAGGCCTCTTACGGAGGGTAACGAACACCGGGGAGCTGTTTTTT. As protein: CASSQGLLRRVTNTGELFF.

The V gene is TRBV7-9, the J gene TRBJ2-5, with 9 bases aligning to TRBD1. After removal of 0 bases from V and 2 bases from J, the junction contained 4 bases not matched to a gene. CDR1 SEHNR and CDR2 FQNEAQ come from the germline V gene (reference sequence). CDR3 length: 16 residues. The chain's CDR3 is CASSLALGTGQETQYF. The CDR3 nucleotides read TGTGCCAGCAGCTTAGCGCTGGGGACAGGGCAAGAGACCCAGTACTTC. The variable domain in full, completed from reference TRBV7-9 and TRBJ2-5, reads DTGVSQNPRHKITKRGQNVTFRCDPISEHNRLYWYRQTLGQGPEFLTYFQNEAQLEKSRLLSDRFSAERPKGSFSTLEIQRTEQGDSAMYLCASSLALGTGQETQYFGPGTRLLVL.

The CDR3 is CASSFGLGDSNQPQHF. The CDR3 DNA follows: TGCGCCAGCAGCTTTGGCCTCGGGGATAGCAATCAGCCCCAGCATTTT. The rearrangement links TRBV5-1 to TRBJ1-5, with D unresolved. Trimming left V 2 bases short and J 0 bases short, with 12 bases between. This CDR3 is built from 16 residues. Germline loops: CDR1 SGHRS, CDR2 YFSETQ.

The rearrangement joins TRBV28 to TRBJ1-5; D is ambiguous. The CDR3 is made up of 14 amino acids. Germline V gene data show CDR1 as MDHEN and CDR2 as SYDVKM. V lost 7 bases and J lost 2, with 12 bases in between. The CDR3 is CASNTVTRNQPQHF. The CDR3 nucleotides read TGTGCCAGCAACACAGTCACACGCAATCAGCCCCAGCATTTT.

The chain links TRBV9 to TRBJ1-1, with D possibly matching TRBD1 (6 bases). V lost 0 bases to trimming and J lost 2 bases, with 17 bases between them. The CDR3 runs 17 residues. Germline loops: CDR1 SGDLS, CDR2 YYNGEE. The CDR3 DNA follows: TGTGCCAGCAGCGTAGCGTCCGGGACAACTCATAACACTGAAGCTTTCTTT. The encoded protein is CASSVASGTTHNTEAFF.

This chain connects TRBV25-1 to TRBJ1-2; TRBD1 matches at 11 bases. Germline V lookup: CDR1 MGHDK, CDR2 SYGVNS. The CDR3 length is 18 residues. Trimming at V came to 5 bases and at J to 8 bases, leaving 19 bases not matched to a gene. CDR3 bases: TGTGCCAGCAGTTCTCCTCTGGGGGGACAGGGGGGATCATCCGGCTACACCTTC. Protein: CASSSPLGGQGGSSGYTF.

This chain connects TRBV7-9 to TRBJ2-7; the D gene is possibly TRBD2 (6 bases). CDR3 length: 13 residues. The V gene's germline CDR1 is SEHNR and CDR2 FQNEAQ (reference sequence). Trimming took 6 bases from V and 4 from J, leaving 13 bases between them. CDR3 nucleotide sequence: TGTGCCAGCAGGTGGGGGGAAATGTACGAGCAGTACTTC. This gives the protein CASRWGEMYEQYF.

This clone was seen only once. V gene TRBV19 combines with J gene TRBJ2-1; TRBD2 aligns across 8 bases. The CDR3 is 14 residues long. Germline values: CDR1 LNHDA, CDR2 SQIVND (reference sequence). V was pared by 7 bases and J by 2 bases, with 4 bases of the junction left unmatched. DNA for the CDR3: TGTGCCAGTAAGCGGGAGCTAGCCTACAATGAGCAGTTCTTC. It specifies CASKRELAYNEQFF. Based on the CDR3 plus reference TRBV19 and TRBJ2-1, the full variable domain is DGGITQSPKYLFRKEGQNVTLSCEQNLNHDAMYWYRQDPGQGLRLIYYSQIVNDFQKGDIAEGYSVSREKKESFPLTVTSAQKNPTAFYLCASKRELAYNEQFFGPGTRLTVL.

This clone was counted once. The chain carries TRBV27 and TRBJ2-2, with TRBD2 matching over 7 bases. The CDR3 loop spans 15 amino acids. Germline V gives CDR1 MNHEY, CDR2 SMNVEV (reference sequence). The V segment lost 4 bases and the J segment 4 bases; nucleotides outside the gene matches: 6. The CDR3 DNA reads TGTGCCAGCAGTTCTAGCGGACGTTCCACCGGGGAGCTGTTTTTT. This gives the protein CASSSSGRSTGELFF.

The CDR3 DNA is TGTGCCAGCAGTGCCCCCGGGACAGGGAGTGCCTACGAGCAGTACTTC. Its translation is CASSAPGTGSAYEQYF. V usage is TRBV2 and J usage is TRBJ2-7; 9 bases map to TRBD1. Germline CDR1 SNHLY, CDR2 FYNNEI. V lost 4 bases, J lost 2 bases, and 9 bases stayed unmatched. The length of the CDR3 is 16 residues.

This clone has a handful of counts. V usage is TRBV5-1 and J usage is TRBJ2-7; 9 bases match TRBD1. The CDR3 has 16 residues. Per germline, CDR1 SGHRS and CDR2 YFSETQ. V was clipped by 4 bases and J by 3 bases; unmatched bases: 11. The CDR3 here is CASSPTTGGFLYEQYF. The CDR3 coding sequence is TGCGCCAGCAGCCCGACGACAGGGGGTTTCCTCTACGAGCAGTACTTC.

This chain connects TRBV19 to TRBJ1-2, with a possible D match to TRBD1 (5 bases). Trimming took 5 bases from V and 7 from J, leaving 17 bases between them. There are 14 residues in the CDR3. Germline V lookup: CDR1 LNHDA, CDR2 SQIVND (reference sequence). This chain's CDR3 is CASSARRGALGYTF. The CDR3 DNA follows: TGTGCCAGTAGTGCACGGCGGGGCGCCCTTGGCTACACCTTC.

This CDR3 is CASSLLAEQETQYF. CDR3 sequence (DNA): TGCGCCAGCAGCTTACTAGCGGAACAAGAGACCCAGTACTTC. The rearrangement joins TRBV5-1 to TRBJ2-5; 8 bases line up with TRBD2. CDR1 is SGHRS and CDR2 is YFSETQ in the germline V gene. V lost 2 bases, J lost 2 bases, and 2 bases stayed unmatched. The CDR3 has 14 amino acids. Supplemented by reference TRBV5-1 and TRBJ2-5, the full variable domain reads KAGVTQTPRYLIKTRGQQVTLSCSPISGHRSVSWYQQTPGQGLQFLFEYFSETQRNKGNFPGRFSGRQFSNSRSEMNVSTLELGDSALYLCASSLLAEQETQYFGPGTRLLVL.

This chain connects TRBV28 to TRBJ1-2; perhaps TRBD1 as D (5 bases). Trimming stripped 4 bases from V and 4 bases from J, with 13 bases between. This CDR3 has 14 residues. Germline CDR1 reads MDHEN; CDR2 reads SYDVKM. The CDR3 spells CASSSGTGSYGYTF. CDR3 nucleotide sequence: TGTGCCAGCAGTTCCGGGACGGGGAGCTATGGCTACACCTTC.